This T cell receptor (beta chain) is drawn from a study of T cell changes during pregnancy in multiple sclerosis. With 0 bases clipped from V and 3 bases from J, the junction kept 3 bases outside the gene matches. The CDR3 length is 14 residues. Germline lookup yields CDR1 SGDLS and CDR2 YYNGEE. The method was immunoSEQ multiplex PCR; TCRdb's version includes in-frame clones alone and lacks a portion of them. Of tens of thousands of clones in the sample, approximately 92% were seen once. The receptor comes from a female donor with multiple sclerosis, enrolled in a pregnancy study. The sequencing here drew on peripheral blood, taken in the first trimester of pregnancy. The chain has TRBV9 and TRBJ2-7, with 7 bases matching TRBD2. CDR3: CASSVGGRGYEQYF. Here the CDR3 DNA reads TGTGCCAGCAGCGTAGGGGGGAGGGGCTACGAGCAGTACTTC.